These 2 T cell receptor beta chains share one sample of origin, sequenced in a study of T cells expressing NK-cell markers. One entry per CDR3 protein, without DNA, is what TCRdb gives after re-calling the 5' RACE reads. In total, the table holds roughly 390,000 distinct CDR3 sequences. Sequenced: blood T cells: a sorted CD56 or NKG2C T cell subset, CD4+ or CD8+ T cells, or bulk PBMC T cells (not recorded which). These receptors all stem from a woman in her fifties or sixties in good health.

The gene calls are TRBV29-1 and TRBJ1-2; TCRdb's assignment of TRBD1 cannot be checked, as there is no DNA. CDR3 length equals 17 residues. The germline V gene has CDR1 SQVTM and CDR2 ANQGSEA. CDR3 region: CSVIATFRDREDYGYTF. Complete variable domain (other parts from reference TRBV29-1 and TRBJ1-2): SAVISQKPSRDICQRGTSLTIQCQVDSQVTMMFWYRQQPGQSLTLIATANQGSEATYESGFVIDKFPISRPNLTFSTLTVSNMSPEDSSIYLCSVIATFRDREDYGYTFGSGTRLTVV.

This CDR3 reads CASQGGRNTEAFF. The chain has TRBV5-1 and TRBJ1-1. Per germline, CDR1 SGHRS and CDR2 YFSETQ. CDR3 length: 13 residues.